This T cell receptor (beta chain) was captured in a study of cytomegalovirus exposure and HLA in healthy donors. With V trimmed by 4 bases and J by 4 bases, 6 bases remained unmatched. This CDR3 spans 14 amino acids. Germline CDR1 reads SQVTM; CDR2 reads ANQGSEA. The PCR made use of 60 Vbeta and 13 Jbeta primers. Sequenced by immunoSEQ multiplex PCR; TCRdb stores in-frame clones only, minus some. Of 150,000 to 200,000 clones listed, nearly 80% are singletons. The genes are TRBV29-1 and TRBJ2-3; 9 bases are shared with TRBD2. Sequencing was done on a sample of PBMCs. The TCR comes from a man aged 50 to 60 in good health and CMV-seropositive. CDR3 in amino acids: CSVVRGGLPDTQYF. CDR3 sequence (DNA): TGCAGCGTTGTGCGGGGGGGCCTCCCAGATACGCAGTATTTT.